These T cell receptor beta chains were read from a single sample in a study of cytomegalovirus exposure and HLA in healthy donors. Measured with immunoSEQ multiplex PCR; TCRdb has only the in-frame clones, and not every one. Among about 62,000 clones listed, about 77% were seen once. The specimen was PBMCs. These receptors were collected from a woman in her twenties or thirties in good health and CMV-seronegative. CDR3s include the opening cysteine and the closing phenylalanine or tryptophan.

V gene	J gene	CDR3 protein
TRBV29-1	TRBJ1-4	CSVELLTSPGKLFF
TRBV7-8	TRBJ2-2	CASTTTWANTGELFF
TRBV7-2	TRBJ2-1	CASSLSSGNNEQFF
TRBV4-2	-	CASSQDRQAYEQYF
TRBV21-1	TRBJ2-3	CASSKFQDGMGHTVFTDTQYF
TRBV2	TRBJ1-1	CASTESTGVAAFF
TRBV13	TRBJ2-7	CASSPAGLAAAYEQYF
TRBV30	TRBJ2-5	CAWSVVPTRSQETQYF
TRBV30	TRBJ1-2	CAWSRKSRPEPYGYTF
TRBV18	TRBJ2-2	CASSPQGTNTGELFF
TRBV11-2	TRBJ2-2	CASSPTSGSVGELFF
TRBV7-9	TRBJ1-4	CASSLARSRNEKLFF
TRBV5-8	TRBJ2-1	CASSLFPLDRGPFFYNEQFF
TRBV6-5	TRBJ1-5	CASSYLGQNQPQHF
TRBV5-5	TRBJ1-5	CASSLTPGVESQPQHF
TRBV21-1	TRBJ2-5	CASSPPGQGARETQYF
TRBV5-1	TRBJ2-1	CASSTGLAGSSYNEQFF
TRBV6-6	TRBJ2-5	CASSYSGLGATETQYF
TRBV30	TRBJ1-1	CAWSTRGSNTEAFF
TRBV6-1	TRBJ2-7	CASSGEPSVSYEQYF
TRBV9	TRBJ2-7	CASSVGSDSFYEQYF
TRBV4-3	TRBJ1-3	CASSQDTGHPGNTIYF
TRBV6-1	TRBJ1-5	CASTDRGQPGQPQHF
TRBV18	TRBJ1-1	CASSLDSSMNTEAFF
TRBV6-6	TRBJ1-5	CASRAGNQPQHF
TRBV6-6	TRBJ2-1	CASSSWTSGSNEQFF
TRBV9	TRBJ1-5	CASSEGPYQPQHF
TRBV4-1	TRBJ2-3	CASSPSGGRTSTDTQYF
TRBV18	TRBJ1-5	CASSPLDSDQPQHF
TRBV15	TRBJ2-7	CATSPLRQGKAYEQYF
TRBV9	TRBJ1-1	CASSVGDGTEAFF
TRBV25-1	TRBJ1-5	CASSETTGDDQPQHF
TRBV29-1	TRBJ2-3	CSAATGFTDTQYF
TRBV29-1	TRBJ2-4	CSVAEQGGNIQYF
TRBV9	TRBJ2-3	CASSVEYSQDTQYF
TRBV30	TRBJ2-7	CAWISGYEQYF
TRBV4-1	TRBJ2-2	CASSQKQGAGELFF
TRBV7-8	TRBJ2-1	CASSLERTGYNEQFF
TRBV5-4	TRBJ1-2	CASSLNLDGNGYTF
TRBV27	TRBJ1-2	CASSFLRTGGGYTF
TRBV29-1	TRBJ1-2	CSVEQGDGYGYTF
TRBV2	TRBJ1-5	CASQPTVSNQPQHF
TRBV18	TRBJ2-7	CASSPPRQGAYEQYF
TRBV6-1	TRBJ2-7	CASSEWGLVRYEQYF
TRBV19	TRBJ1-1	CASSKGVNTEAFF